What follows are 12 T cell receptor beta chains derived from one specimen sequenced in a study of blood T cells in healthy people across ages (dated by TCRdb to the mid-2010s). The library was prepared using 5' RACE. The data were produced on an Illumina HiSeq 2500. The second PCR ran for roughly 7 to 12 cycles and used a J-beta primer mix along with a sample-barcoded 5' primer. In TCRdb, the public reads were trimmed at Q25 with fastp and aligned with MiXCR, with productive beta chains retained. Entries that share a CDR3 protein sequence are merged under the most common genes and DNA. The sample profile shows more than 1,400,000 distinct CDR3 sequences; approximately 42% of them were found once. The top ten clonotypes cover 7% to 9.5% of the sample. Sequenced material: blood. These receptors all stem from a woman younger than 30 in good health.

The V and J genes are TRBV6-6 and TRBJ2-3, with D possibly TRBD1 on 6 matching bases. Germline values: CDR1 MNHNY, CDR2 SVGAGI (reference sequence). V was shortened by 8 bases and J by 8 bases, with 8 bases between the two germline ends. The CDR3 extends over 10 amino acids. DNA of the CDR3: TGTGCCAGCGCACAGGGTACGCAGTATTTT. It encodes CASAQGTQYF.

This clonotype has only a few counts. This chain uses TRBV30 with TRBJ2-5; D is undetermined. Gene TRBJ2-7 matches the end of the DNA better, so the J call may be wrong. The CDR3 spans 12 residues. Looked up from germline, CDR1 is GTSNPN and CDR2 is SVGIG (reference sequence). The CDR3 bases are TGTGCCTGGAGTGTAACTACGGACGAGCAGTACTTC. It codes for CAWSVTTDEQYF.

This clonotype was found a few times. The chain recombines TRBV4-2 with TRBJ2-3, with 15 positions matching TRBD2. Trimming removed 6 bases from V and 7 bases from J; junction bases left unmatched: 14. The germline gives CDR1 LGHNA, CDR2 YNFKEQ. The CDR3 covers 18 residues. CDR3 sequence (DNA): TGTGCCAGCAGTGTCGGACTAGCGGGGGGGGGAGGCGTAAATACGCAGTATTTT. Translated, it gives CASSVGLAGGGGVNTQYF.

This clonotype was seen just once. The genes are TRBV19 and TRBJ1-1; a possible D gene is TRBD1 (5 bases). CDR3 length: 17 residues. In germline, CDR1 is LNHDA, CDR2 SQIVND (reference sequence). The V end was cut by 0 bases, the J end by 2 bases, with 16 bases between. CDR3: CASSIDRAGGDNTEAFF. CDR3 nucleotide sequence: TGTGCCAGTAGTATAGATCGAGCCGGGGGTGATAACACTGAAGCTTTCTTT.

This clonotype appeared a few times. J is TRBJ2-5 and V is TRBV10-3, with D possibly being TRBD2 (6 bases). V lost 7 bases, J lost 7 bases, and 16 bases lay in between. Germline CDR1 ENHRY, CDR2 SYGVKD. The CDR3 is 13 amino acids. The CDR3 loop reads CAIKGPSEGTQYF. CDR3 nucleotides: TGTGCCATCAAGGGGCCTAGCGAGGGGACCCAGTACTTC.

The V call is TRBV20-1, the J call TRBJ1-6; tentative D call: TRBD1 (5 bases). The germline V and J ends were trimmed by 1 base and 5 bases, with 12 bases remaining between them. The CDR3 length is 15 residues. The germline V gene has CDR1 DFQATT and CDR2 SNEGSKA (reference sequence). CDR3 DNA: TGCAGTGCTAGAGTAGCGGGGCAGAATAATTCACCCCTCCACTTT. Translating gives CSARVAGQNNSPLHF.

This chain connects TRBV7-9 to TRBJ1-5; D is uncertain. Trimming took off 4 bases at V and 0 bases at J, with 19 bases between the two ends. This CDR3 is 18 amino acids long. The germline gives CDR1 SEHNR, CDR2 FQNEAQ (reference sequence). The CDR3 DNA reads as TGTGCCAGCAGCTACGGTGGAGACGGTGAATATAGCAATCAGCCCCAGCATTTT. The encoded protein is CASSYGGDGEYSNQPQHF. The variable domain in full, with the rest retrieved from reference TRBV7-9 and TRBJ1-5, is DTGVSQNPRHKITKRGQNVTFRCDPISEHNRLYWYRQTLGQGPEFLTYFQNEAQLEKSRLLSDRFSAERPKGSFSTLEIQRTEQGDSAMYLCASSYGGDGEYSNQPQHFGDGTRLSIL.

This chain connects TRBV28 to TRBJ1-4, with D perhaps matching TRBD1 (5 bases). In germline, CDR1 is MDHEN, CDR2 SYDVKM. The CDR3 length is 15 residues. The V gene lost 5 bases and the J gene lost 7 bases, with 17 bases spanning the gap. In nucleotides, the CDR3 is TGTGCCAGCAGTCTCCGGGGCGGAGAAGTTGAAAAACTGTTTTTT. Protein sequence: CASSLRGGEVEKLFF.

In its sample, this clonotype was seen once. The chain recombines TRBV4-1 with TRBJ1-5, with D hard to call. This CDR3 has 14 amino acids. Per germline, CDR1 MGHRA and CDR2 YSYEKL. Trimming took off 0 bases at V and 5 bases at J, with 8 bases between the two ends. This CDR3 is CASSQDPVYQPQHF. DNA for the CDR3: TGCGCCAGCAGCCAAGATCCGGTGTATCAGCCCCAGCATTTT.

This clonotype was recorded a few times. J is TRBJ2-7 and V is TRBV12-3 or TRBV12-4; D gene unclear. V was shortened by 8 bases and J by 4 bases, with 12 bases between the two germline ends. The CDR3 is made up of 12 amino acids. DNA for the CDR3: TGTGCCAGCCAGCGTGGCGCTTACGAGCAGTACTTC. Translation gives CASQRGAYEQYF.

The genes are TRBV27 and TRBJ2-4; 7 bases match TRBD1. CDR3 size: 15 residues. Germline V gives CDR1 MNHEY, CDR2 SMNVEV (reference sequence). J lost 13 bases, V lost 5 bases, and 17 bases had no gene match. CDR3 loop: CASSPRTGFVYKQYF. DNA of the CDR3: TGTGCCAGCAGTCCTCGGACAGGATTCGTCTACAAGCAGTACTTC.

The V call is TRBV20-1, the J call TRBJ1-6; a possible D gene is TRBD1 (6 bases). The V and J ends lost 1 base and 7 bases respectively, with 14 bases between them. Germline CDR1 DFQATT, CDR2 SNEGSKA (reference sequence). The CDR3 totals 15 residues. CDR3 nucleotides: TGCAGTGCTAGAGTCACGGGGGCCGAAAATTCACCCCTCCACTTT. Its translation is CSARVTGAENSPLHF.